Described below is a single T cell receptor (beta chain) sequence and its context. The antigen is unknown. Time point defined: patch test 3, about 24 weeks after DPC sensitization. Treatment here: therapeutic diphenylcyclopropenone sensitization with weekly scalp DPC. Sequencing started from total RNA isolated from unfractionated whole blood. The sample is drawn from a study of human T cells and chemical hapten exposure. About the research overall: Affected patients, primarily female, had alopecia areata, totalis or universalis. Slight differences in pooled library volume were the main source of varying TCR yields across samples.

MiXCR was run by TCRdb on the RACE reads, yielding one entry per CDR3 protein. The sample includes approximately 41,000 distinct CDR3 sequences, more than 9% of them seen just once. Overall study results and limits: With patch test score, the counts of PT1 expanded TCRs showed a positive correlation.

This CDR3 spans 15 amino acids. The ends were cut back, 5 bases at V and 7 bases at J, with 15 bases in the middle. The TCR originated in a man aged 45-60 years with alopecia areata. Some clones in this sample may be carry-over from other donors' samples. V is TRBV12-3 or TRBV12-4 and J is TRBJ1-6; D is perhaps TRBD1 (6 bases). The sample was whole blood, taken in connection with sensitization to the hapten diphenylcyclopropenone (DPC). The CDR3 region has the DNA TGTGCCAGCAGTCATGGGCGACAGGTCAATTCACCCCTCCACTTT. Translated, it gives CASSHGRQVNSPLHF.